One and the same sample provided the 12 T cell receptor beta chains below, sequenced in a study of T cells in Graves' hyperthyroidism and ophthalmopathy. Amplification of TCR beta CDR3 regions used RNA as the template. During a first-round RT-PCR of the TCR CDR3, the HTBI primer set was used. In TCRdb, the multiplex PCR reads were re-called with MiXCR into one record per CDR3 protein. The sample lists about 660,000 distinct CDR3 sequences; 45% were seen once. Sequences were obtained from peripheral blood or thyroid tissue (not recorded which). Receptors originate from an adult man with Graves' disease, either hyperthyroidism or ophthalmopathy (not recorded which).

This clonotype has ten or more counts. At one boundary the junction diverges from the germline segment, which might be a read error. This chain connects TRBV5-1 to TRBJ1-5; 9 bases line up with TRBD1. Germline-derived CDR1 and CDR2 are SGHRS and YFSETQ. There are 15 residues in the CDR3. CDR3 coding DNA: TGTGCCAGCAGCTTAGGGGGGACAGGGAATCAGCCCCAGCATTTT. This gives the protein CASSLGGTGNQPQHF.

This clonotype was recorded at least ten times. This rearrangement joins TRBV2 to TRBJ2-7, with TRBD2 as a possible D gene (6 bases). The germline CDR1 and CDR2 sequences are SNHLY and FYNNEI. The germline V and J ends were trimmed by 9 bases and 4 bases, with 19 bases remaining between them. The CDR3 is 14 amino acids. The CDR3 nucleotides are TGTGCCAGTTTAGACGGAGGGACTGCTTACGAGCAGTACTTC. It specifies CASLDGGTAYEQYF.

CDR3 bases: TGTGCCAGCAGGGTTGGGGGGAGACATAATTCACCCCTCCACTTT. Its protein product is CASRVGGRHNSPLHF. The rearrangement uses TRBV13 and TRBJ1-6; tentative D call: TRBD1 (5 bases). The length of the CDR3 is 15 residues. The V and J ends lost 6 bases and 5 bases respectively, with 14 bases between them. Looked up from germline, CDR1 is PRHDT and CDR2 is FYEKMQ (reference sequence).

The chain links TRBV2 to TRBJ2-7, with 8 bases matching TRBD1. The ends lost 8 bases at V and 7 bases at J; junction bases unmatched: 13. The germline V gene has CDR1 SNHLY and CDR2 FYNNEI. There are 14 residues in the CDR3. Written as DNA, the CDR3 is TGTGCCAGCGGGAGCGACAGGGGATTGCGGGAGCAGTACTTC. Residues: CASGSDRGLREQYF.

DNA for the CDR3: TGTGCCAGCAGCTTTACAGGGGGCGATAACTATGGCTACACCTTC. This translates into CASSFTGGDNYGYTF. V is TRBV7-9 and J is TRBJ1-2, with 9 bases aligning to TRBD1. Per the germline V gene, CDR1 is SEHNR and CDR2 is FQNEAQ (reference sequence). Losses at the gene ends were 3 bases for V and 1 base for J; bases not matched to a gene: 3. The CDR3 runs 15 residues.

This clonotype was detected many times. The genes are TRBV20-1 and TRBJ1-5; 8 bases are shared with TRBD1. CDR1 and CDR2 (germline): DFQATT, SNEGSKA (reference sequence). V dropped 0 bases and J dropped 9; count of bases not matched to a gene: 4. This CDR3 has 13 amino acids. The CDR3, as DNA: TGCAGTGCTAGAGAGGACAGGGCGTCGCCCCAGCATTTT. Its translation is CSAREDRASPQHF.

This chain links TRBV29-1 with TRBJ2-7; TRBD1 matches at 9 bases. CDR3 length equals 16 residues. Germline CDR1 SQVTM, CDR2 ANQGSEA. V lost 6 bases to trimming and J lost 2 bases; unmatched junction nucleotides: 14. DNA of the CDR3: TGCAGCGTAATTGGGCCCGGGACAGGGTCAACCTACGAGCAGTACTTC. Encoded protein: CSVIGPGTGSTYEQYF.

The chain employs TRBV2 and TRBJ1-5; 7 bases are shared with TRBD1. This CDR3 spans 15 amino acids. In germline, CDR1 is SNHLY, CDR2 FYNNEI. Trimming cost V 5 bases and J 7 bases; bases outside gene matches: 11. The CDR3 bases are TGTGCCAGCAGTCGTGCAAGACAGGGAGAGCAGCCCCAGCATTTT. Translating it yields CASSRARQGEQPQHF. The entire variable domain, with the rest obtained from reference TRBV2 and TRBJ1-5, is as follows: EPEVTQTPSHQVTQMGQEVILRCVPISNHLYFYWYRQILGQKVEFLVSFYNNEISEKSEIFDDQFSVERPDGSNFTLKIRSTKLEDSAMYFCASSRARQGEQPQHFGDGTRLSIL.

This chain uses TRBV20-1 with TRBJ1-1; D is unclear. Trimming cost V 5 bases and J 7 bases, with 17 bases left between them. In germline, CDR1 is DFQATT, CDR2 SNEGSKA (reference sequence). This CDR3 contains 13 residues. CDR3 sequence: CSAPTFVDDEAFF. The CDR3 bases are TGCAGTGCTCCTACCTTCGTGGACGATGAAGCTTTCTTT.

The chain carries TRBV29-1 and TRBJ1-2; D not certain. V was trimmed by 8 bases and J by 2 bases, leaving 12 bases between them. This CDR3 region has 12 residues. The V gene's germline CDR1 is SQVTM and CDR2 ANQGSEA. The CDR3 here is CSPEVGNYGYTF. The CDR3, as DNA: TGCAGCCCCGAGGTAGGGAACTATGGCTACACCTTC. Based on the CDR3 plus reference TRBV29-1 and TRBJ1-2, the full variable domain is SAVISQKPSRDICQRGTSLTIQCQVDSQVTMMFWYRQQPGQSLTLIATANQGSEATYESGFVIDKFPISRPNLTFSTLTVSNMSPEDSSIYLCSPEVGNYGYTFGSGTRLTVV.

With respect to this clonotype: Likely a read error: the CDR3 ends without its conserved phenylalanine or tryptophan. The chain is built from TRBV19 and TRBJ1-1; D unclear. Germline V gives CDR1 LNHDA, CDR2 SQIVND (reference sequence). The CDR3 consists of 13 residues. Trimming took 5 bases from V and 1 from J, leaving 8 bases between them. CDR3 residues: CASSGFSNTEAFL. CDR3 bases: TGTGCCAGTAGTGGTTTCTCGAACACTGAAGCTTTCCTT.

V usage is TRBV20-1 and J usage is TRBJ2-7; D is unclear. The CDR3 length is 15 residues. With 1 base removed from V and 2 bases from J, the gap between germline ends came to 15 bases. In germline, CDR1 is DFQATT, CDR2 SNEGSKA (reference sequence). Here the CDR3 DNA reads TGCAGTGCTAGAGGGGCTGTATTTAGTCCCTACGAGCAGTACTTC. As protein: CSARGAVFSPYEQYF.